Reported below is one TCR beta chain. Its antigen is currently unknown. This specimen belongs to a study of T cells after yellow fever vaccination. Broader study findings: A large majority of primary-vaccination clones showed up again after the booster (approximately 95% CD4, about 90% CD8).

A single record per CDR3 protein comes from TCRdb applying MiXCR to the 5' RACE reads. There are under 500,000 distinct CDR3 sequences in the sample; about 19% occur only once, and roughly a sixth lies in the top ten. The CDR3 runs 15 residues. The V and J ends lost 5 bases and 5 bases, in that order; junction bases with no gene match: 11. Germline loops: CDR1 SGHTA, CDR2 FQGNSA. This clonotype originated in a man younger than 30 who received the YFV17D yellow fever vaccine. Sequencing used PBMCs, obtained before the yellow fever booster vaccination. The V and J genes are TRBV7-2 and TRBJ2-5; 7 bases align to TRBD1. CDR3 DNA sequence: TGTGCCAGCAGCCCCCGTGTCAGGGGGTTGGAGACCCAGTACTTC. This encodes CASSPRVRGLETQYF.